This entry lists 17 T cell receptor beta chains sequenced from one sample in a study of T cell clones after liver transplantation. The repertoire was sequenced with immunoSEQ multiplex PCR; TCRdb's copy has only in-frame clones and lacks some. This table holds under 85,000 clones, about four fifths found once. Sequences were derived from CD4+ T cells from blood, sampled 12 months after liver transplant. The origin of the receptors is a human patient who received a liver transplant. Some T cells may trace back to the graft donor.

V is TRBV6-1 and J is TRBJ2-2; D gene unclear. The V and J ends lost 4 bases and 1 base respectively, with 16 bases between them. The CDR3 has 17 amino acids. The germline CDR1 and CDR2 sequences are MNHNS and SASEGT. CDR3 bases: TGTGCCAGCAGTGTCCGACCGATACCCATGAACACCGGGGAGCTGTTTTTT. Amino acid sequence: CASSVRPIPMNTGELFF.

V usage is TRBV6-5 and J usage is TRBJ2-5, with 7 nucleotides matching TRBD1. Germline loops: CDR1 MNHEY, CDR2 SVGAGI. The junction had 9 bases not matched to a gene; V was cut back by 7 bases and J by 4 bases. There are 14 residues in the CDR3. CDR3 amino acids: CASTARGPGETQYF. CDR3 nucleotides: TGTGCCAGCACCGCGAGGGGGCCTGGAGAGACCCAGTACTTC.

J is TRBJ1-5 and V is TRBV6-6; 9 bases map to TRBD1. The CDR3 is 14 residues long. Germline CDR1 MNHNY, CDR2 SVGAGI (reference sequence). V lost 4 bases, J lost 9 bases, and 7 bases stayed unmatched. Here the CDR3 DNA reads TGTGCCAGCAGTTGGGACAGGGCCCTGGGGCCCCAGCATTTT. This codes for CASSWDRALGPQHF.

V is TRBV10-1 and J is TRBJ2-2; D is unresolved. The CDR3 runs to 14 residues. Germline V gene data show CDR1 as WNHNN and CDR2 as SYGVQD (reference sequence). Trimming cost V 6 bases and J 2 bases, with 10 bases left between them. CDR3 protein: CASSVSLNTGELFF. The CDR3 DNA follows: TGCGCCAGCAGCGTATCGTTAAACACCGGGGAGCTGTTTTTT.

This chain connects TRBV15 to TRBJ1-2; D might be TRBD1 (6 bases). Trimming pared 5 bases from V and 5 bases from J, leaving 21 bases between. The CDR3 consists of 16 residues. The germline V gene has CDR1 LNHNV and CDR2 YYDKDF (reference sequence). Here the CDR3 reads CATSGPGGQGWYGYTF. The DNA of the CDR3 is TGTGCCACCAGCGGACCTGGGGGGCAGGGTTGGTATGGCTACACCTTC.

This clone was picked up a small number of times. V is TRBV7-8 and J is TRBJ2-7, with D hard to call. CDR1 is SGHVS and CDR2 is FQNEAQ in the germline V gene. Trimming pared 1 base from V and 6 bases from J, leaving 13 bases between. The CDR3 extends over 14 amino acids. Here the CDR3 reads CASSLGYLFGEQYF. The CDR3 DNA follows: TGTGCCAGCAGCTTAGGCTATCTGTTCGGCGAGCAGTACTTC.

The J gene is TRBJ1-4, the V gene TRBV6-1; no clear D gene. V was shortened by 6 bases and J by 8 bases, with 19 bases between the two germline ends. Germline CDR1 is MNHNS and CDR2 is SASEGT. There are 15 residues in the CDR3. CDR3 DNA: TGTGCCAGCAGGCCCCAGGTACATCTTGGGGAAAAACTGTTTTTT. Protein: CASRPQVHLGEKLFF.

The chain uses TRBV7-9 and TRBJ2-7, with 10 bases aligning to TRBD2. The V gene's germline CDR1 is SEHNR and CDR2 FQNEAQ (reference sequence). V was pared by 3 bases and J by 5 bases, with 13 bases of the junction left unmatched. The CDR3 has 17 residues. The CDR3 DNA sequence: TGTGCCAGCAGCTTTCCCCAGACACTAGCGGGATACCACGAGCAGTACTTC. It codes for CASSFPQTLAGYHEQYF.

CDR3 bases: TGTGCCAGCAGGGGACAGGGGAGCACGCAGCCCCAGCATTTT. Protein: CASRGQGSTQPQHF. The rearrangement joins TRBV6-5 to TRBJ1-5; 10 bases are shared with TRBD1. Germline-derived CDR1 and CDR2 are MNHEY and SVGAGI. The CDR3 is 14 amino acids. Trimming cost V 6 bases and J 7 bases; bases outside gene matches: 6.

Regarding this clone: The sample has other DNA sequences that encode this CDR3 too. CDR3 nucleotides: TGCGCCAGCAGCTTCACTACTACCGCCTCTGGGGCCAACGTCCTGACTTTC. Translation: CASSFTTTASGANVLTF. This rearrangement joins TRBV5-1 to TRBJ2-6; D remains ambiguous. V shed 2 bases and J shed 0 bases, with 12 bases lying between them. This CDR3 has 17 residues. Germline V gene data show CDR1 as SGHRS and CDR2 as YFSETQ.

The CDR3 DNA reads TGTGCCAGCAGTTCTGACGGACCCCGCCGCGAGCAGTACTTC. Translated: CASSSDGPRREQYF. V is TRBV28 and J is TRBJ2-7; D is unclear. V was cut by 4 bases and J by 6 bases, with 16 bases left in between. This CDR3 is built from 14 residues. CDR1 MDHEN and CDR2 SYDVKM come from the germline V gene.

This chain connects TRBV5-6 to TRBJ1-2; D gene ambiguous. The V end was cut by 0 bases, the J end by 4 bases, with 19 bases between. The germline gives CDR1 SGHDT, CDR2 YYEEEE. CDR3 length equals 17 residues. The DNA of the CDR3 is TGTGCCAGCAGCTTGGCTCGGCTGGCAGTATTTACCTATGGCTACACCTTC. This codes for CASSLARLAVFTYGYTF.

The rearrangement uses TRBV5-1 and TRBJ2-6; 7 nucleotides line up with TRBD1. The CDR3 length is 17 residues. CDR1 is SGHRS and CDR2 is YFSETQ in the germline V gene. V was clipped by 9 bases and J by 0 bases; unmatched bases: 12. The CDR3 reads CATGPGQTISGANVLTF. CDR3 nucleotide sequence: TGCGCCACCGGCCCGGGACAGACGATCTCTGGGGCCAACGTCCTGACTTTC.

This clone was recorded only once. The V call is TRBV4-1, the J call TRBJ2-5; 7 bases are a match to TRBD1. In germline, CDR1 is MGHRA, CDR2 YSYEKL. J gave up 2 bases and V 2 bases, and 8 bases lay outside the gene matches. The CDR3 runs 16 residues. The CDR3 loop reads CASSQSPGQVQETQYF. The CDR3 nucleotides read TGCGCCAGCAGCCAATCACCTGGACAGGTACAAGAGACCCAGTACTTC.

The chain couples TRBV29-1 to TRBJ2-1; the match to TRBD2 covers 8 bases. Germline V gene sequence: CDR1 SQVTM, CDR2 ANQGSEA. V lost 0 bases, J lost 13 bases, and 14 bases stayed unmatched. The CDR3 is made up of 15 amino acids. In DNA form, the CDR3 reads TGCAGCGTTGAAGAGGTAGCGGGGACGGGCCAGAGACAGTTCTTC. This codes for CSVEEVAGTGQRQFF.

V usage is TRBV9 and J usage is TRBJ2-2; D call uncertain. Per germline, CDR1 SGDLS and CDR2 YYNGEE. The CDR3 totals 12 residues. V gave up 2 bases and J gave up 5 bases, with 4 bases separating them. The CDR3 nucleotides are TGTGCCAGCAGCGTGCCGACCGGGGAGCTGTTTTTT. Amino acids: CASSVPTGELFF.

The genes are TRBV7-2 and TRBJ2-5; unclear D gene. This CDR3 comprises 12 residues. V was clipped by 5 bases and J by 2 bases, with 6 bases between them. Germline V gene lookup returns CDR1 SGHTA and CDR2 FQGNSA. CDR3 coding DNA: TGTGCCAGCAGCGCCGATCAAGAGACCCAGTACTTC. It yields the protein CASSADQETQYF.